These T cell receptor beta chains were read from a single sample in a study of blood T cell repertoires in COVID-19. Libraries were prepared by immunoSEQ multiplex PCR; TCRdb keeps only in-frame clonotypes and omits some of them. The sample yields roughly 390,000 clones, around 87% seen once. Input material: peripheral blood. These receptors were obtained from a woman aged 25 to 45 with COVID-19, enrolled during active disease. The CDR3 runs from the conserved cysteine through the conserved F or W. Fields, in order: CDR3 protein, CDR3 DNA, V gene, D gene, clone size, J gene. A D gene is named only where the DNA matches it firmly. Not all rows give a size; the values are once, few, many and, for expanded clones, a class.

CDR3 protein: CATSRDPGPTYEQYF; CDR3 DNA: TGTGCCACCAGCAGAGATCCAGGGCCGACCTACGAGCAGTACTTC; V gene: TRBV15; D gene: .; clone size: .; J gene: TRBJ2-7
CDR3 protein: CSVEWKGGEQFF; CDR3 DNA: TGCAGCGTTGAATGGAAGGGAGGTGAGCAGTTCTTC; V gene: TRBV29-1; D gene: .; clone size: .; J gene: TRBJ2-1
CDR3 protein: CASAVSGRSLEEQFF; CDR3 DNA: TGTGCTAGTGCCGTTAGCGGGAGGTCCCTGGAAGAGCAGTTCTTC; V gene: TRBV12-5; D gene: TRBD2; clone size: .; J gene: TRBJ2-1
CDR3 protein: CASSLTGDTDTQYF; CDR3 DNA: TGTGCCAGCAGCTTAACGGGAGACACAGATACGCAGTATTTT; V gene: TRBV7-2; D gene: .; clone size: .; J gene: TRBJ2-3
CDR3 protein: CASSLSPGPESSGANVLTF; CDR3 DNA: TGTGCCAGCAGCTTATCTCCAGGCCCCGAGAGCTCTGGGGCCAACGTCCTGACTTTC; V gene: TRBV7-8; D gene: .; clone size: .; J gene: TRBJ2-6
CDR3 protein: CAWRTGSNQPQHF; CDR3 DNA: TGTGCCTGGCGAACTGGTAGCAATCAGCCCCAGCATTTT; V gene: TRBV30; D gene: .; clone size: once; J gene: TRBJ1-5
CDR3 protein: CARSFWDRAALNIQYF; CDR3 DNA: TGTGCCAGAAGCTTTTGGGACAGGGCCGCCTTAAACATTCAGTACTTC; V gene: TRBV5-3; D gene: TRBD1; clone size: .; J gene: TRBJ2-4
CDR3 protein: CASSPRGLAGGRYEQYF; CDR3 DNA: TGTGCCAGCAGTCCCAGGGGACTAGCGGGAGGACGCTACGAGCAGTACTTC; V gene: TRBV6-6; D gene: TRBD2; clone size: .; J gene: TRBJ2-7
CDR3 protein: CASNGGAVGEQFF; CDR3 DNA: TGCGCCAGCAATGGGGGGGCCGTTGGTGAGCAGTTCTTC; V gene: TRBV10-2; D gene: .; clone size: .; J gene: TRBJ2-1
CDR3 protein: CAISESPVRAQGNSPLHF; CDR3 DNA: TGTGCCATCAGTGAGTCCCCCGTGCGGGCCCAGGGGAATTCACCCCTCCACTTT; V gene: TRBV10-3; D gene: .; clone size: .; J gene: TRBJ1-6
CDR3 protein: CASSLRTGGGYGYTF; CDR3 DNA: TGTGCCAGCAGCCTGAGGACAGGGGGCGGCTATGGCTACACCTTC; V gene: TRBV11-2; D gene: TRBD1; clone size: .; J gene: TRBJ1-2
CDR3 protein: CASSKTGAGEQYF; CDR3 DNA: TGTGCCAGCAGCAAGACAGGGGCAGGCGAGCAGTACTTC; V gene: TRBV11-3; D gene: TRBD1; clone size: .; J gene: TRBJ2-7
CDR3 protein: CASSQDVRVAGELFF; CDR3 DNA: TGTGCCAGCAGCCAAGATGTCAGGGTGGCCGGGGAGCTGTTTTTT; V gene: TRBV3-1/TRBV3-2; D gene: .; clone size: .; J gene: TRBJ2-2
CDR3 protein: CASGPGGVSQPQHF; CDR3 DNA: TGTGCCAGCGGTCCCGGGGGGGTAAGCCAGCCCCAGCATTTT; V gene: TRBV7-9; D gene: .; clone size: .; J gene: TRBJ1-5
CDR3 protein: CASSQETSGHLSYEQYF; CDR3 DNA: TGCGCCAGCAGCCAAGAGACTAGCGGCCACTTATCCTACGAGCAGTACTTC; V gene: TRBV4-1; D gene: TRBD2; clone size: .; J gene: TRBJ2-7
CDR3 protein: CASSVVGDRARYTF; CDR3 DNA: TGTGCCAGCAGCGTAGTGGGGGACAGGGCTCGCTACACCTTC; V gene: TRBV9; D gene: TRBD1; clone size: .; J gene: TRBJ1-2
CDR3 protein: CASTPTHPEAFF; CDR3 DNA: TGTGCCAGCACCCCAACACACCCCGAAGCTTTCTTT; V gene: TRBV12-3/TRBV12-4; D gene: .; clone size: .; J gene: TRBJ1-1
CDR3 protein: CASSRSGIMGEKLFF; CDR3 DNA: TGTGCCAGCAGTCGTTCCGGGATAATGGGTGAAAAACTGTTTTTT; V gene: TRBV7-3; D gene: .; clone size: .; J gene: TRBJ1-4
CDR3 protein: CASSLATGQGGYGYTF; CDR3 DNA: TGTGCCAGCAGCTTGGCCACAGGACAGGGTGGATATGGCTACACCTTC; V gene: TRBV7-9; D gene: TRBD1; clone size: .; J gene: TRBJ1-2
CDR3 protein: CASSLVSNYGYTF; CDR3 DNA: TGTGCCAGCAGCTTAGTCAGTAACTATGGCTACACCTTC; V gene: TRBV5-6; D gene: .; clone size: .; J gene: TRBJ1-2
CDR3 protein: CASSQGGGWSAEQFF; CDR3 DNA: TGCGCCAGCAGCCAGGGGGGTGGATGGAGTGCTGAGCAGTTCTTC; V gene: TRBV4-1; D gene: .; clone size: .; J gene: TRBJ2-1
CDR3 protein: CASSPRQTETQYF; CDR3 DNA: TGTGCCAGCAGCCCAAGACAGACAGAGACCCAGTACTTC; V gene: TRBV7-9; D gene: .; clone size: .; J gene: TRBJ2-5
CDR3 protein: CASSLNFGTAVYEQYF; CDR3 DNA: TGCGCCAGCAGCTTGAACTTCGGGACAGCCGTCTACGAGCAGTACTTC; V gene: TRBV5-1; D gene: TRBD1; clone size: .; J gene: TRBJ2-7
CDR3 protein: CSDGEEGYTF; CDR3 DNA: TGCAGCGACGGGGAGGAAGGCTACACCTTC; V gene: TRBV29-1; D gene: .; clone size: .; J gene: TRBJ1-2
CDR3 protein: CATSVRGGEGYGYTF; CDR3 DNA: TGTGCCACCTCAGTTAGGGGAGGGGAGGGCTATGGCTACACCTTC; V gene: TRBV10-3; D gene: .; clone size: .; J gene: TRBJ1-2
CDR3 protein: CASSPGQGSYEQYF; CDR3 DNA: TGTGCCAGCTCACCTGGACAGGGTTCCTACGAGCAGTACTTC; V gene: TRBV18; D gene: TRBD1; clone size: .; J gene: TRBJ2-7
CDR3 protein: CASSLPSRGYGYTF; CDR3 DNA: TGTGCCAGCAGCCTCCCGAGCAGAGGCTATGGCTACACCTTC; V gene: TRBV7-9; D gene: .; clone size: .; J gene: TRBJ1-2
CDR3 protein: CASSRPSWGANVLTF; CDR3 DNA: TGTGCCAGCTCACGGCCTAGCTGGGGGGCCAACGTCCTGACTTTC; V gene: TRBV18; D gene: .; clone size: once; J gene: TRBJ2-6
CDR3 protein: CASSGLAGLPDTQYF; CDR3 DNA: TGTGCCAGTAGTGGGCTAGCGGGATTGCCAGATACGCAGTATTTT; V gene: TRBV19; D gene: TRBD2; clone size: .; J gene: TRBJ2-3
CDR3 protein: CASNPGGGETQYF; CDR3 DNA: TGTGCCAGCAACCCGGGGGGAGGAGAGACCCAGTACTTC; V gene: TRBV28; D gene: TRBD2; clone size: .; J gene: TRBJ2-5
CDR3 protein: CASSGQGRQPQHF; CDR3 DNA: TGTGCCAGCAGTGGGCAGGGTCGGCAGCCCCAGCATTTT; V gene: TRBV2; D gene: .; clone size: once; J gene: TRBJ1-5
CDR3 protein: CASSLGPSNQPQHF; CDR3 DNA: TGTGCCAGCAGCTTGGGGCCGAGCAATCAGCCCCAGCATTTT; V gene: TRBV7-8; D gene: .; clone size: .; J gene: TRBJ1-5
CDR3 protein: CASSKVTPGEAFF; CDR3 DNA: TGTGCCAGCAGCAAGGTTACTCCAGGCGAAGCTTTCTTT; V gene: TRBV21-1; D gene: .; clone size: .; J gene: TRBJ1-1
CDR3 protein: CAWSTGQGDGTDTQYF; CDR3 DNA: TGTGCCTGGAGTACGGGACAGGGGGACGGCACAGATACGCAGTATTTT; V gene: TRBV30; D gene: TRBD1; clone size: .; J gene: TRBJ2-3
CDR3 protein: CASAIQGRAFF; CDR3 DNA: TGTGCCAGCGCGATACAGGGTAGGGCTTTCTTT; V gene: TRBV28; D gene: .; clone size: .; J gene: TRBJ1-1
CDR3 protein: CASSLSRSETQYF; CDR3 DNA: TGTGCCAGCAGTTTATCCAGATCCGAGACCCAGTACTTC; V gene: TRBV27; D gene: .; clone size: .; J gene: TRBJ2-5
CDR3 protein: CASSYPSGTGRGPETQYF; CDR3 DNA: TGTGCCAGCAGTTACCCCTCGGGTACGGGCAGGGGGCCGGAGACCCAGTACTTC; V gene: TRBV6-2/TRBV6-3; D gene: TRBD1; clone size: .; J gene: TRBJ2-5
CDR3 protein: CASTRDRVTEQFF; CDR3 DNA: TGTGCCAGCACCCGGGACAGGGTGACTGAGCAGTTCTTC; V gene: TRBV2; D gene: TRBD1; clone size: few; J gene: TRBJ2-1
CDR3 protein: CASSLAGTDTQYF; CDR3 DNA: TGTGCCAGCAGTCTAGCGGGCACAGATACGCAGTATTTT; V gene: TRBV5-4; D gene: TRBD2; clone size: once; J gene: TRBJ2-3
CDR3 protein: CAWRYPGVDRELFF; CDR3 DNA: TGTGCCTGGCGTTACCCAGGGGTCGACCGGGAGCTGTTTTTT; V gene: TRBV30; D gene: .; clone size: .; J gene: TRBJ2-2
CDR3 protein: CASSQDWAVRTGELFF; CDR3 DNA: TGCGCCAGCAGCCAAGATTGGGCAGTTCGCACCGGGGAGCTGTTTTTT; V gene: TRBV4-1; D gene: .; clone size: .; J gene: TRBJ2-2
CDR3 protein: CASSYTGTGYEQYF; CDR3 DNA: TGTGCCAGCAGTTACACCGGGACAGGGTACGAGCAGTACTTC; V gene: TRBV6-5; D gene: TRBD1; clone size: .; J gene: TRBJ2-7
CDR3 protein: CASSLRLAGGRETQYF; CDR3 DNA: TGTGCCAGCAGTTTAAGGCTAGCGGGAGGGCGCGAGACCCAGTACTTC; V gene: TRBV27; D gene: TRBD2; clone size: once; J gene: TRBJ2-5
CDR3 protein: CASRLAGTDTQYF; CDR3 DNA: TGTGCCAGCCGACTAGCGGGAACAGATACGCAGTATTTT; V gene: TRBV6-5; D gene: TRBD2; clone size: .; J gene: TRBJ2-3
CDR3 protein: CATSASGRRYNEQFF; CDR3 DNA: TGTGCCACCAGCGCCAGCGGGAGAAGATACAATGAGCAGTTCTTC; V gene: TRBV15; D gene: TRBD2; clone size: .; J gene: TRBJ2-1
CDR3 protein: CASSLIRSGAQETQYF; CDR3 DNA: TGTGCCAGCAGCTTAATTCGCAGCGGAGCGCAAGAGACCCAGTACTTC; V gene: TRBV7-9; D gene: .; clone size: .; J gene: TRBJ2-5
CDR3 protein: CASSLGGVTQYF; CDR3 DNA: TGTGCCAGCAGCCTGGGGGGGGTGACCCAGTACTTC; V gene: TRBV11-2; D gene: TRBD2; clone size: .; J gene: TRBJ2-5
CDR3 protein: CASGQEGGNTGELFF; CDR3 DNA: TGTGCCAGCGGACAAGAGGGAGGCAACACCGGGGAGCTGTTTTTT; V gene: TRBV2; D gene: .; clone size: .; J gene: TRBJ2-2
CDR3 protein: CASTPSNSGYEQYF; CDR3 DNA: TGTGCCAGCACGCCGTCGAATAGCGGCTACGAGCAGTACTTC; V gene: TRBV6-6; D gene: .; clone size: .; J gene: TRBJ2-7
CDR3 protein: CASTGQGVENEQFF; CDR3 DNA: TGTGCCAGCACCGGACAGGGGGTGGAGAATGAGCAGTTCTTC; V gene: TRBV2; D gene: TRBD1; clone size: .; J gene: TRBJ2-1
CDR3 protein: CASSEWLAGEQFF; CDR3 DNA: TGCGCCAGCAGTGAGTGGCTAGCGGGAGAGCAGTTCTTC; V gene: TRBV10-2; D gene: TRBD2; clone size: .; J gene: TRBJ2-1
CDR3 protein: CAISDRQTGNQPQHF; CDR3 DNA: TGTGCCATCAGCGACCGACAGACCGGCAATCAGCCCCAGCATTTT; V gene: TRBV10-3; D gene: .; clone size: .; J gene: TRBJ1-5
CDR3 protein: CASSMGQSTDTQYF; CDR3 DNA: TGTGCCAGTAGTATGGGACAGAGCACAGATACGCAGTATTTT; V gene: TRBV19; D gene: TRBD1; clone size: once; J gene: TRBJ2-3
CDR3 protein: CASTRRGWSSYEQYF; CDR3 DNA: TGTGCCAGCACCCGTAGGGGGTGGAGCTCCTACGAGCAGTACTTC; V gene: TRBV5-6; D gene: .; clone size: .; J gene: TRBJ2-7
CDR3 protein: CATSDSGRQGETQYF; CDR3 DNA: TGTGCCACCAGTGATTCCGGCCGGCAGGGGGAGACCCAGTACTTC; V gene: TRBV24-1; D gene: .; clone size: .; J gene: TRBJ2-5
CDR3 protein: CASSASRRTDHGYTF; CDR3 DNA: TGCGCCAGCAGCGCCTCCAGGCGAACCGACCATGGCTACACCTTC; V gene: TRBV5-1; D gene: .; clone size: .; J gene: TRBJ1-2
CDR3 protein: CASSLAESSYNEQFF; CDR3 DNA: TGCGCCAGCAGCTTGGCGGAGAGCTCCTACAATGAGCAGTTCTTC; V gene: TRBV5-1; D gene: .; clone size: .; J gene: TRBJ2-1
CDR3 protein: CASSFGALNEQFF; CDR3 DNA: TGTGCCAGCAGCTTTGGGGCCTTAAACGAGCAGTTCTTC; V gene: TRBV5-4; D gene: .; clone size: .; J gene: TRBJ2-1
CDR3 protein: CASSPTDRGGSPLHF; CDR3 DNA: TGTGCCAGTTCTCCGACGGACAGGGGAGGATCACCCCTCCACTTT; V gene: TRBV19; D gene: TRBD1; clone size: .; J gene: TRBJ1-6
CDR3 protein: CSVEGQGNYEQYF; CDR3 DNA: TGCAGCGTTGAGGGACAGGGTAACTACGAGCAGTACTTC; V gene: TRBV29-1; D gene: TRBD1; clone size: .; J gene: TRBJ2-7